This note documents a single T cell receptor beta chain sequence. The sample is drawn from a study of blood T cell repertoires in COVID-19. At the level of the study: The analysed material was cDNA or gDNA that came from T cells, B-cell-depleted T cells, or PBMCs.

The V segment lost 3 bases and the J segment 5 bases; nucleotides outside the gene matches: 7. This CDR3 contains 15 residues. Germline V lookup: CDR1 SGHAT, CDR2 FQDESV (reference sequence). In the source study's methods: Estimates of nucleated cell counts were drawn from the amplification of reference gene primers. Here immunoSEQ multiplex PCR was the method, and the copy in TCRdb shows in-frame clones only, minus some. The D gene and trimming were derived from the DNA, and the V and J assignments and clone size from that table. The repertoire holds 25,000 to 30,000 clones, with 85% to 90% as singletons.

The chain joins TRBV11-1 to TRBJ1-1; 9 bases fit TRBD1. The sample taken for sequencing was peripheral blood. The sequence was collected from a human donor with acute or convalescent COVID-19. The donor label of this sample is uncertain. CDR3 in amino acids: CASSFPYRGRTEAFF. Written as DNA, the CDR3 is TGTGCCAGCAGCTTCCCCTACAGGGGGCGGACTGAAGCTTTCTTT.